Listed below are T cell receptor beta chains from one sample, sequenced in a study of blood T cells in healthy people across ages. In TCRdb, the 5' RACE reads were re-called with MiXCR into one record per CDR3 protein. Among 600,000 to 900,000 distinct CDR3 sequences, around 24% were seen once, and the ten largest hold about 3%. These sequences were also reported in another study, on T cells of mothers and their children.

Sequenced input: blood. The receptor source for this set is a boy between 10 and 17 years old in good health. Each CDR3 is given with its conserved first and last residue. Fields, in order: V gene, J gene, D gene, clone size, CDR3 DNA, CDR3 protein. D genes are given only for firm matches. Clone sizes are given selectively: once, few, many, or a class where the clone is expanded.

TRBV12-3/TRBV12-4,TRBJ1-2,NA,few,TGTGCCAGCAGTTTAGTAACGTACGAGATAGGTAGGGATGGCTACACCTTC,CASSLVTYEIGRDGYTF
TRBV5-1,TRBJ2-2,NA,NA,TGCGCCAGCAGCGTCAGGGTGAACACCGGGGAGCTGTTTTTT,CASSVRVNTGELFF
TRBV29-1,TRBJ1-2,NA,NA,TGCAGCGTTAAGCAGGGGAGCTACACCTTC,CSVKQGSYTF
TRBV6-5,TRBJ1-2,TRBD1,NA,TGTGCCAGCAGTTACCTCGGGGCAGGGGGCGCAGGCTATGGCTACACCTTC,CASSYLGAGGAGYGYTF
TRBV5-6,TRBJ2-2,TRBD1,NA,TGTGCCAGCAGCCTGGGACAGCTCGACCCCCTGTTTTTT,CASSLGQLDPLFF
TRBV11-2,TRBJ2-1,NA,NA,TGTGCCAGCAGCTTACGTATCGACTCCGCATCCCCCACGGAGCAGTTCTTC,CASSLRIDSASPTEQFF
TRBV5-1,TRBJ2-5,TRBD2,NA,TGCGCCAGCAGCTTTAATCTAGCGGGATCAAGGGAGACCCAGCACTTC,CASSFNLAGSRETQHF
TRBV4-1,TRBJ1-3,NA,NA,TGCGCCAGCAGCCAAGATACGGGGTACGGAAACACCATATATTTT,CASSQDTGYGNTIYF
TRBV6-5,TRBJ2-5,TRBD1,NA,TGTGCCAGCAGTCCCCGACCCAGGGGGGAGACCCAGTACTTC,CASSPRPRGETQYF
TRBV14,TRBJ2-1,TRBD1,NA,TGTGCCAGCAGCATCCGACAGGGATTGGGTACAAATGAGCAGTTCTTC,CASSIRQGLGTNEQFF
TRBV28,TRBJ1-5,NA,NA,TGTGCCTCACAAAGTTATCTCAATCAGCCCCAGCATTTT,CASQSYLNQPQHF
TRBV12-3/TRBV12-4,TRBJ2-1,TRBD2,few,TGTGCCAGCAGGGAGACTAGCAACTCCTACAATGAGCAGTTCTTC,CASRETSNSYNEQFF
TRBV5-1,TRBJ2-7,TRBD1,many,TGTGCCAGCAGCTTAGGGACAGAGTACGAGCAGTACTTC,CASSLGTEYEQYF
TRBV11-2,TRBJ2-7,TRBD1,NA,TGTGCCAGCAGCCTTGGGACAGCGGTCTCCTACGAGCAGTACTTC,CASSLGTAVSYEQYF
TRBV11-2,TRBJ2-5,TRBD2,NA,TGTGCCAGCAGCTTAGTAGGTCTTCTCGGCGGGGGGGCCAAAGAGACCCAGTACTTC,CASSLVGLLGGGAKETQYF
TRBV6-5,TRBJ2-3,NA,few,TGTGCCAGCAGTTACTCGGGTAGGGGGGTGGGTTCCACAGATACGCAGTATTTT,CASSYSGRGVGSTDTQYF
TRBV9,TRBJ1-4,NA,NA,TGTGCCAGCAGCGCAACCTCGGAGACGACTAATGAAAAACTGTTTTTT,CASSATSETTNEKLFF
TRBV27,TRBJ1-1,TRBD1,NA,TGTGCCAGCAGTTTGGGGGGACAGGATTTTATGGGGGCTTTCTTT,CASSLGGQDFMGAFF
TRBV21-1,TRBJ2-7,NA,NA,TGTGCCAGCAGCTATGGGAAGGTCTCCTACGAGCAGTACTTC,CASSYGKVSYEQYF
TRBV7-2,TRBJ1-4,NA,few,TGTGCCAGCAGCAGAGCGACAACTAATGAAAAACTGTTTTTT,CASSRATTNEKLFF
TRBV6-6,TRBJ1-2,NA,few,TGTGCCAGCAGAACAGGGCCGGATGGCTACACCTTC,CASRTGPDGYTF
TRBV12-3/TRBV12-4,TRBJ2-1,TRBD2,NA,TGTGCCAGCAGTTTAGGGACTAGCAGGTATGAGCAGTTCTTC,CASSLGTSRYEQFF
TRBV10-3,TRBJ2-1,TRBD2,NA,TGTGCCACTAGGGAACTAGCGGGGGTTCACCACAATGAGCAGTTCTTC,CATRELAGVHHNEQFF
TRBV7-2,TRBJ1-3,TRBD1,NA,TGTGCCAGCAGCTTAGGACTGGCAGGGGGCTTTCCCTCTGGAAACACCATATATTTT,CASSLGLAGGFPSGNTIYF
TRBV6-5,TRBJ2-7,TRBD1,NA,TGTGCCAGCAGTTACTCGAGGGGGCCAGGCGAGCAGTACTTC,CASSYSRGPGEQYF
TRBV11-2,TRBJ2-1,NA,NA,TGTGCCAGCAGCCAGGGAGACGGGTGGGATGAGCAGTTCTTC,CASSQGDGWDEQFF
TRBV5-5,TRBJ2-7,NA,few,TGTGCCAGCAGCTTGTTCCCCAGAAGGGCCTACGAGCAGTACTTC,CASSLFPRRAYEQYF
TRBV3-1,TRBJ1-5,NA,few,TGTGCCAGCAGCCAAGATCCCCACGCCCAGCCCCAGCATTTT,CASSQDPHAQPQHF
TRBV18,TRBJ1-1,NA,NA,TGTGCCAGCTCACCAAGGGGCGCTGAAAACACTGAAGCTTTCTTT,CASSPRGAENTEAFF
TRBV12-3/TRBV12-4,TRBJ1-1,NA,NA,TGTGCCAGCAGTTTAAACAGGGTGTACACTGAAGCTTTCTTT,CASSLNRVYTEAFF
TRBV29-1,TRBJ1-1,NA,NA,TGCAGCGTTGTCTTGCCAGGGTTGAACACTGAAGCTTTCTTT,CSVVLPGLNTEAFF
TRBV6-1,TRBJ2-5,NA,NA,TGTGCCAGCAGACTTAGACAGGGAGGCGAGACCCAGTACTTC,CASRLRQGGETQYF
TRBV2,TRBJ2-5,TRBD2,NA,TGTGCCAGCAGTGAAGCGCTGTGGCGGGGGTACCAAGAGACCCAGTACTTC,CASSEALWRGYQETQYF
TRBV5-1,TRBJ1-6,NA,NA,TGCGCCAGCAGCTCAACAGGAGACTCCTATAATTCACCCCTCCACTTT,CASSSTGDSYNSPLHF
TRBV20-1,TRBJ2-2,NA,few,TGCAGTGCGACGGATGTGCGAGGCGGGGAGCTGTTTTTT,CSATDVRGGELFF
TRBV10-2,TRBJ2-5,NA,NA,TGCGCCAGCAGTGATTGGTCGCGAGGGGAGACCCAGTACTTC,CASSDWSRGETQYF
TRBV12-3/TRBV12-4,TRBJ2-5,NA,few,TGTGCCAGCAGTGTCCCCCGGGGAGAGGGAGAGACCCAGTACTTC,CASSVPRGEGETQYF
TRBV5-1,TRBJ1-2,TRBD1,few,TGCGCCGGCAGCTTGGGGTTGACAGGGGGCGTCTATGGCTACACCTTC,CAGSLGLTGGVYGYTF
TRBV29-1,TRBJ2-7,NA,NA,TGCAGTGTTGGGACACCCTACGAGCAGTACTTC,CSVGTPYEQYF
TRBV4-1,TRBJ1-6,NA,few,TGCGCCAGCAGCCAAGAAGTCAGGGGAGCGGGGTGGCTGCCCCTCCACTTT,CASSQEVRGAGWLPLHF
TRBV5-1,TRBJ2-2,NA,NA,TGCGCCAGCAGCTGGACGGTCTCCGGGGAGCTGTTTTTT,CASSWTVSGELFF
TRBV5-4,TRBJ2-5,NA,NA,TGTGCCAGCAGCTTGGGTGGGGCGCTCTCCTACAATGAGCGGTTCTTC,CASSLGGALSYNERFF
TRBV29-1,TRBJ1-3,NA,few,TGCAGCGCAGACATCTCTGGAAACACCATATATTTT,CSADISGNTIYF
TRBV4-2,TRBJ1-6,NA,NA,TGTGCCAGCAGCCAAGATGGGTCAAATTCACCCCTCCACTTT,CASSQDGSNSPLHF
TRBV13,TRBJ2-7,TRBD1,NA,TGTGCCAGCAGTCGACAGGGCTCTACCTACGAGCAGTACTTC,CASSRQGSTYEQYF
TRBV29-1,TRBJ2-7,TRBD1,few,TGCAGCGTACGACAGGGAATCTTAACCCAGTACTTC,CSVRQGILTQYF
TRBV5-1,TRBJ2-3,NA,once,TGCGCCAGCAGCTTGGCAAACAGGAGGCAGGCAGATACGCAGTATTTT,CASSLANRRQADTQYF
TRBV6-5,TRBJ1-2,TRBD1,NA,TGTGCCAGCAGTTTAGGACAGGGGGCCTTCCCTGGGGGCTACACCTTC,CASSLGQGAFPGGYTF
TRBV28,TRBJ1-1,NA,NA,TGTGCCAGCAGTTTTTGGACGGGGAACACTGAAGCTTTCTTT,CASSFWTGNTEAFF
TRBV5-1,TRBJ2-1,NA,few,TGCGCCAGCAGCTTGTACGCCGGGTACAATAAGAGGCAGTTCTTC,CASSLYAGYNKRQFF
TRBV12-3/TRBV12-4,TRBJ2-5,TRBD2,NA,TGTGCCAGCAGCAATCCTAGCGGGGGACAAGAGACCCAGTACTTC,CASSNPSGGQETQYF
TRBV29-1,TRBJ1-1,TRBD1,NA,TGCAGCTCGGGACAGGGGGAAATGGACACTGAAGCTTTCTTT,CSSGQGEMDTEAFF
TRBV10-1,TRBJ2-5,NA,NA,TGCGCCAGCAGTGAGTCGGGTTCCCCGGAGACCCAGTACTTC,CASSESGSPETQYF
TRBV12-3/TRBV12-4,TRBJ2-7,TRBD1,NA,TGTGCCAGCAGTTTAGGGTTTATGAGAGGGGGCACAGCCTACGAGCAGTACTTC,CASSLGFMRGGTAYEQYF
TRBV29-1,TRBJ2-4,NA,few,TGCAGCGTTGAAGGGGGACCCTCCAAAAACATTCAGTACTTC,CSVEGGPSKNIQYF
TRBV6-5,TRBJ1-2,TRBD1,few,TGTGCCAGCAGAATGACAGGGGACCTCTATGGCTACACCTTC,CASRMTGDLYGYTF
TRBV5-1,TRBJ2-1,NA,NA,TGCGCCAGCAGCTCCTACTCCTACAATGAGCAGTTCTTC,CASSSYSYNEQFF
TRBV5-1,TRBJ2-5,TRBD2,few,TGCGCCAGCAGCTTGGAGCGGGGGGCCCTTTCGTACGAAGAGACCCAGTACTTC,CASSLERGALSYEETQYF
TRBV5-1,TRBJ1-5,NA,NA,TGCCCCGTCCGGGGCCGGGAATCCAAAAGCAATCAGCCCCAGCATTTT,CPVRGRESKSNQPQHF
TRBV7-9,TRBJ2-1,TRBD2,NA,TGTGCCAGTCGGACGGGATTTCTAGCGGGCGACAATGAGCAGTTCTTC,CASRTGFLAGDNEQFF